This T cell receptor beta chain originates from a study of shared clonotypes between healthy human individuals. Only CD45RO-negative cells positively selected for CCR7 counted as naive CD8 cells, so terminally differentiated effector memory CD45RA+ cells were excluded. Measured with immunoSEQ multiplex PCR; TCRdb has only the in-frame clones, and not every one. The profile shows millions of clones, approximately 94% of them singletons. The specimen sequenced was naive CD8+ T cells sorted from blood. The receptor comes from a man aged 18 to 29 in good health.

CDR3 sequence: CSVEGGQGFDNEQFF. In DNA, the CDR3 is TGCAGCGTTGAAGGCGGACAGGGCTTTGACAATGAGCAGTTCTTC. This chain uses TRBV29-1 with TRBJ2-1; 8 bases align to TRBD1. The CDR3 consists of 15 residues. The germline V gene encodes CDR1 SQVTM and CDR2 ANQGSEA. J was trimmed by 5 bases and V by 1 base; bases with no gene match: 7.